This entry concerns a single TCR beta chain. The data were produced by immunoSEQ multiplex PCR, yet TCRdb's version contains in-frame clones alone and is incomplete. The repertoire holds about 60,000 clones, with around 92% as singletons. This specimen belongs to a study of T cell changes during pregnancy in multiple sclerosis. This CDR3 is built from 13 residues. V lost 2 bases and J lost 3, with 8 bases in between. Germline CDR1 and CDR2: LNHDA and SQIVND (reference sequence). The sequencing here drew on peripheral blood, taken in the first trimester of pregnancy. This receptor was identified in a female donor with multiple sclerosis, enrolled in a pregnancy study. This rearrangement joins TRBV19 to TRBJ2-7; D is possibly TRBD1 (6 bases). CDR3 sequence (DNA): TGTGCCAGTAGTATAAACAGGGACTACGAGCAGTACTTC. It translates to CASSINRDYEQYF. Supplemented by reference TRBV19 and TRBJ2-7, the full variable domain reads DGGITQSPKYLFRKEGQNVTLSCEQNLNHDAMYWYRQDPGQGLRLIYYSQIVNDFQKGDIAEGYSVSREKKESFPLTVTSAQKNPTAFYLCASSINRDYEQYFGPGTRLTVT.